These 29 T cell receptor beta chains originate from one sample sequenced in a study of technical replicates of blood from a few donors. The protocol was immunoSEQ multiplex PCR, while the TCRdb copy is restricted to in-frame clones and leaves out a portion. The sample carries more than 95,000 clones, 95% recorded once. Input material: T cells isolated from PBMCs. The receptor set was obtained from a human donor in good health.

The chain couples TRBV7-2 to TRBJ1-1, with 8 positions matching TRBD1. The ends lost 5 bases at V and 5 bases at J; junction bases unmatched: 7. Germline CDR1 SGHTA, CDR2 FQGNSA. CDR3 size: 14 residues. The CDR3 sequence is CASSPDRGRTEAFF. The DNA for the CDR3 is TGTGCCAGCAGCCCCGACAGGGGTCGTACTGAAGCTTTCTTT.

The V gene is TRBV28, the J gene TRBJ2-5; 7 bases fit TRBD2. Germline lookup yields CDR1 MDHEN and CDR2 SYDVKM. Trimming at V came to 2 bases and at J to 1 base, leaving 1 base not matched to a gene. This CDR3 has 14 residues. The CDR3 is CASSLLAAQETQYF. DNA of the CDR3: TGTGCCAGCAGTTTACTAGCGGCCCAAGAGACCCAGTACTTC. The full variable domain, in which reference TRBV28 and TRBJ2-5 provide the parts outside the CDR3, is DVKVTQSSRYLVKRTGEKVFLECVQDMDHENMFWYRQDPGLGLRLIYFSYDVKMKEKGDIPEGYSVSREKKERFSLILESASTNQTSMYLCASSLLAAQETQYFGPGTRLLVL.

V gene TRBV19 combines with J gene TRBJ2-5; 11 bases agree with TRBD2. The CDR3 runs to 15 residues. Unmatched junction bases numbered 5, after V lost 3 bases and J lost 5 bases. Germline CDR1 is LNHDA and CDR2 is SQIVND (reference sequence). The chain's CDR3 is CASSILTSGTETQYF. The CDR3 DNA reads TGTGCCAGTAGTATTTTGACTAGCGGGACTGAGACCCAGTACTTC.

The chain employs TRBV4-1 and TRBJ2-3, with D possibly TRBD2 on 5 matching bases. The CDR3 spans 16 residues. Trimming removed 3 bases from V and 0 bases from J, with 13 bases in between. CDR1 and CDR2 (germline): MGHRA, YSYEKL. Here the CDR3 reads CASSQSRGSSTDTQYF. DNA for the CDR3: TGCGCCAGCAGCCAGTCTCGCGGGTCTAGCACAGATACGCAGTATTTT.

The chain uses TRBV5-4 and TRBJ2-1; 11 bases line up with TRBD2. Unmatched junction bases numbered 6, after V lost 4 bases and J lost 3 bases. Germline-derived CDR1 and CDR2 are SGHNT and YYREEE (reference sequence). CDR3 length: 16 amino acids. The CDR3 loop is CASSLSLAGGYNEQFF. DNA of the CDR3: TGTGCCAGCAGCCTTTCCCTAGCGGGGGGCTACAATGAGCAGTTCTTC.

This chain links TRBV7-9 with TRBJ2-1, with a possible D match to TRBD2 (5 bases). Deletions cut 8 bases from V and 8 bases from J, with 10 bases between. This CDR3 has 11 residues. Germline CDR1 and CDR2: SEHNR and FQNEAQ (reference sequence). The CDR3 bases are TGTGCCAGCGGGAGAGTCGATGAGCAGTTCTTC. Its translation: CASGRVDEQFF.

This chain uses TRBV30 with TRBJ1-2, with D tentatively TRBD1 (6 bases). The CDR3 has 13 amino acids. Between the trimmed V and J ends, which lost 4 bases and 8 bases, there was a span of 17 bases. Per the germline V gene, CDR1 is GTSNPN and CDR2 is SVGIG (reference sequence). The CDR3 reads CAWTRQDLWGYTF. The CDR3 DNA reads TGTGCCTGGACCCGACAGGACCTGTGGGGCTACACCTTC.

The V gene is TRBV7-2, the J gene TRBJ2-7; D unclear. Trimming removed 4 bases at V and 3 bases at J, with 19 bases between. Germline lookup yields CDR1 SGHTA and CDR2 FQGNSA. The CDR3 totals 16 residues. DNA for the CDR3: TGTGCCAGCAGCTCTAGAGAGTCGAACCACTACTACGAGCAGTACTTC. Protein sequence: CASSSRESNHYYEQYF.

This clone was detected once. The V gene is TRBV7-2, the J gene TRBJ2-7; TRBD1 agrees at 9 bases. The CDR3 is made up of 16 amino acids. The V and J ends lost 5 bases and 2 bases, in that order; junction bases with no gene match: 10. Germline CDR1 SGHTA, CDR2 FQGNSA. The CDR3 region is CASSPRSTGGAYEQYF. As DNA, the CDR3 is TGTGCCAGCAGCCCCCGATCGACAGGGGGAGCCTACGAGCAGTACTTC.

V gene TRBV5-6 combines with J gene TRBJ2-5, with 11 bases identical to TRBD2. CDR1 and CDR2 from the germline V gene are SGHDT and YYEEEE. Unmatched junction bases numbered 11, after V lost 4 bases and J lost 3 bases. The CDR3 totals 17 residues. The CDR3 reads CASSLQGLAVVEETQYF. The CDR3 nucleotides are TGTGCCAGCAGCCTCCAGGGACTAGCGGTTGTCGAAGAGACCCAGTACTTC.

V and J are TRBV4-2 and TRBJ1-3; D unresolved. This CDR3 contains 15 residues. Germline values: CDR1 LGHNA, CDR2 YNFKEQ. V was trimmed by 0 bases and J by 4 bases, leaving 10 bases between them. The CDR3 sequence: CASSQDRGAGNTIYF. DNA of the CDR3: TGTGCCAGCAGCCAAGATCGGGGTGCCGGAAACACCATATATTTT.

The chain uses TRBV5-1 and TRBJ2-3; D perhaps matches TRBD1 (6 bases). Germline CDR1 and CDR2: SGHRS and YFSETQ. V was clipped by 3 bases and J by 2 bases, with 13 bases between them. The CDR3 spans 15 residues. The CDR3 protein is CASSSRDIYTDTQYF. Written as DNA, the CDR3 is TGCGCCAGCAGCTCCCGGGACATATACACAGATACGCAGTATTTT.

The rearrangement joins TRBV30 to TRBJ1-1, with a tentative D call TRBD1 (5 bases). The CDR3 contains 13 residues. Germline assignment: CDR1 GTSNPN and CDR2 SVGIG (reference sequence). The ends were cut back, 5 bases at V and 6 bases at J, with 16 bases in the middle. For the CDR3, the DNA is TGTGCCTGGGCTTTTAGGGGTCTTGCTGAAGCTTTCTTT. Translating gives CAWAFRGLAEAFF.

The V gene is TRBV7-7, the J gene TRBJ2-6, with 11 bases lining up with TRBD1. This CDR3 is built from 18 residues. The germline V gene encodes CDR1 SSHAT and CDR2 FNYEAQ (reference sequence). Trimming took 3 bases from V and 2 from J; bases not matched to a gene: 6. The DNA for the CDR3 is TGTGCCAGCAGCTTGTGGACAGGGGGCAAAACTGGGGCCAACGTCCTGACTTTC. It encodes CASSLWTGGKTGANVLTF.

The chain joins TRBV2 to TRBJ2-1, with D possibly being TRBD1 (5 bases). The V gene lost 8 bases and the J gene lost 2 bases, with 10 bases spanning the gap. Germline assignment: CDR1 SNHLY and CDR2 FYNNEI. The CDR3 sequence is 13 residues long. Here the CDR3 DNA reads TGTGCCAGCCGCAGGGAAACCTACAATGAGCAGTTCTTC. This translates into CASRRETYNEQFF.

The chain has TRBV11-3 and TRBJ2-1; 10 nucleotides line up with TRBD2. V lost 5 bases, J lost 10 bases, and 11 bases stayed unmatched. Germline values: CDR1 SGHNT, CDR2 YENEEA. CDR3 length: 15 amino acids. CDR3 sequence (DNA): TGTGCCAGCAGCCCCCGAAGCGGGGGGGCCGGAGAGCAGTTCTTC. Its protein product is CASSPRSGGAGEQFF.

This chain uses TRBV29-1 with TRBJ1-1; 9 bases map to TRBD1. This CDR3 is 12 amino acids long. The V segment lost 7 bases and the J segment 5 bases; nucleotides outside the gene matches: 5. Germline assignment: CDR1 SQVTM and CDR2 ANQGSEA. DNA for the CDR3: TGCAGCGCGACAGGGGGAGGGACTGAAGCTTTCTTT. Amino acids: CSATGGGTEAFF.

The chain employs TRBV5-4 and TRBJ1-1; TRBD1 agrees at 7 bases. The germline CDR1 and CDR2 sequences are SGHNT and YYREEE (reference sequence). The length of the CDR3 is 13 residues. The J segment lost 6 bases and the V segment lost 5 bases, leaving 7 bases of the junction unmatched. Here the CDR3 reads CASSFTGTAEAFF. The CDR3 DNA sequence: TGTGCCAGCAGTTTTACCGGGACAGCTGAAGCTTTCTTT.

This chain links TRBV7-9 with TRBJ2-5, with D uncertain. The CDR3 is 14 residues long. V was shortened by 3 bases and J by 2 bases, with 10 bases between the two germline ends. Germline-derived CDR1 and CDR2 are SEHNR and FQNEAQ (reference sequence). The CDR3 DNA sequence: TGTGCCAGCAGCTTTCTGGCCAGTCAAGAGACCCAGTACTTC. Amino acids: CASSFLASQETQYF. Full variable domain (outside the CDR3, taken from reference TRBV7-9 and TRBJ2-5): DTGVSQNPRHKITKRGQNVTFRCDPISEHNRLYWYRQTLGQGPEFLTYFQNEAQLEKSRLLSDRFSAERPKGSFSTLEIQRTEQGDSAMYLCASSFLASQETQYFGPGTRLLVL.

The J gene is TRBJ2-3, the V gene TRBV29-1; possibly TRBD1 for D (5 bases). The CDR3 spans 13 residues. Germline V lookup: CDR1 SQVTM, CDR2 ANQGSEA. Trimming shortened V by 8 bases and J by 10 bases, and 22 bases separated the two germline ends. CDR3 sequence: CSFLPLNQGSQYF. In DNA form, the CDR3 reads TGCAGCTTCTTGCCGCTAAATCAGGGTTCGCAGTATTTT.

V gene TRBV11-2 combines with J gene TRBJ1-2; perhaps TRBD1 as D (6 bases). Germline V gene data show CDR1 as SGHAT and CDR2 as FQNNGV. The length of the CDR3 is 11 residues. The germline V and J ends were trimmed by 6 bases and 8 bases, with 10 bases remaining between them. CDR3 nucleotide sequence: TGTGCCAGCAGAACAGGGATCGGCTACACCTTC. It is translated as CASRTGIGYTF.

This clone came up once. V usage is TRBV19 and J usage is TRBJ1-2; D is ambiguous. The CDR3 is 12 amino acids. The V gene's germline CDR1 is LNHDA and CDR2 SQIVND (reference sequence). Trimming stripped 8 bases from V and 6 bases from J, with 13 bases between. The CDR3 region has the DNA TGTGCCAGTGGCGGGCGAGGGCATGGCTACACCTTC. Encoded protein: CASGGRGHGYTF.

The genes are TRBV7-6 and TRBJ2-1; TRBD2 agrees at 11 bases. Germline CDR1 is SGHVS and CDR2 is FNYEAQ. The CDR3 covers 18 residues. V was clipped by 2 bases and J by 0 bases; unmatched bases: 6. This CDR3 reads CASSLRLAGPSSYNEQFF. CDR3 in DNA: TGTGCCAGCAGCTTACGACTAGCGGGGCCGAGCTCCTACAATGAGCAGTTCTTC.

The chain employs TRBV28 and TRBJ2-7; a possible D gene is TRBD1 (5 bases). V was shortened by 5 bases and J by 4 bases, with 12 bases between the two germline ends. This CDR3 region has 13 residues. Germline V gene sequence: CDR1 MDHEN, CDR2 SYDVKM. This CDR3 reads CASSPTDLYEQYF. CDR3 nucleotides: TGTGCCAGCAGTCCGACAGATCTTTACGAGCAGTACTTC.

This sequence joins TRBV28 and TRBJ1-5; tentatively, D is TRBD1 (5 bases). The germline gives CDR1 MDHEN, CDR2 SYDVKM. V was clipped by 4 bases and J by 1 base, with 8 bases between them. The CDR3 runs to 14 residues. The CDR3, as DNA: TGTGCCAGCAGTTCCGGGGGAAGCAATCAGCCCCAGCATTTT. It yields the protein CASSSGGSNQPQHF.

The chain links TRBV6-5 to TRBJ2-1, with a possible D match to TRBD1 (5 bases). The CDR3 contains 13 residues. CDR1 is MNHEY, CDR2 SVGAGI, per germline. The germline V and J ends were trimmed by 5 bases and 5 bases, with 10 bases remaining between them. CDR3 sequence reads: CASSPNRHNEQFF. CDR3 DNA sequence: TGTGCCAGCAGTCCCAACAGGCACAATGAGCAGTTCTTC.

V and J are TRBV28 and TRBJ1-2; D ambiguous. This CDR3 has 15 residues. CDR1 and CDR2 from the germline V gene are MDHEN and SYDVKM. V lost 4 bases and J 4 bases, leaving 16 bases between the germline ends. This CDR3 reads CASSSLSTPLYGYTF. The CDR3, as DNA: TGTGCCAGCAGTTCCCTATCTACCCCCCTCTATGGCTACACCTTC.

This rearrangement joins TRBV27 to TRBJ1-1; D call uncertain. This CDR3 comprises 17 residues. CDR1 is MNHEY and CDR2 is SMNVEV in the germline V gene (reference sequence). The germline V and J ends were trimmed by 0 bases and 1 base, with 15 bases remaining between them. The CDR3 sequence: CASSLSPGNIKNTEAFF. The CDR3 nucleotides are TGTGCCAGCAGTTTATCGCCAGGCAATATAAAGAACACTGAAGCTTTCTTT.

The gene calls are TRBV28 and TRBJ1-1; no definite D call. Per the germline V gene, CDR1 is MDHEN and CDR2 is SYDVKM. V lost 8 bases and J lost 2, with 15 bases in between. CDR3 length: 14 amino acids. CDR3 nucleotides: TGTGCCAGCCAAATTGGCCATATCAACACTGAAGCTTTCTTT. This gives the protein CASQIGHINTEAFF.